There are a few counts of the clone carrying this T cell receptor (beta chain). The target antigen is unknown. This sample is part of a study of T-cell memory formation after mild COVID-19. Study in general: There were largely donor-specific TCR clusters. Study findings and constraints: The second-wave clones peaking on day 37 were not confirmed as SARS-CoV-2-specific. The study found contracting CD4+ clones mainly in CM and EM and contracting CD8+ clones in EMRA.

Employing constant-segment primers, 5'RACE generated TCR alpha and TCR beta cDNA libraries bearing sample barcodes and UMIs. TCRdb passed the 5' RACE reads through MiXCR, listing each CDR3 protein once. In the table there are around 450,000 distinct CDR3 sequences, 20% of which are singletons. Germline V gives CDR1 SGHRS, CDR2 YFSETQ. The V segment lost 2 bases and the J segment 0 bases; nucleotides outside the gene matches: 2. CDR3 length: 15 amino acids. The sequenced sample consisted of PBMCs or a T cell subset sorted from them (not recorded which). The TCR sequence derives from an adult woman who had mild COVID-19 (a few samples of this study predate the infection). Cell type and time point are not known. The V and J genes are TRBV5-1 and TRBJ2-3; TRBD2 agrees at 8 bases. CDR3 in DNA: TGCGCCAGCAGCTTTGCGGGGGGCAGCACAGATACGCAGTATTTT. Its translation is CASSFAGGSTDTQYF.